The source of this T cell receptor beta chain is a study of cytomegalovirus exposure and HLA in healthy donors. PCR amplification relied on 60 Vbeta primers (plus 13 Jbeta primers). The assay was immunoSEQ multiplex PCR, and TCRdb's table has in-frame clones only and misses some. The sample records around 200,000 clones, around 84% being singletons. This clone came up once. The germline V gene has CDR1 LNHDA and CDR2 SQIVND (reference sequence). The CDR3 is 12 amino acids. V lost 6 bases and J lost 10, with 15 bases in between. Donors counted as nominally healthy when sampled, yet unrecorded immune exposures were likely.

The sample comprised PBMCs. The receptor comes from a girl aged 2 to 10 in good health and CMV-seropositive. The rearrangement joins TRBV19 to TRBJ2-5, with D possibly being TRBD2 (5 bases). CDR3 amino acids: CASSRGRCDQYF. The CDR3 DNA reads TGTGCCAGTAGCCGTGGGAGATGTGACCAGTACTTC.